This T cell receptor beta chain was recorded in a study of chemoradiotherapy in HPV16-positive cancers. Samples were taken several times over chemoradiotherapy. Using immunoSEQ multiplex PCR, the repertoire was profiled, and TCRdb retains in-frame clones only, with some absent. Of fewer than 20,000 clones detected, 84% appear once; the ten largest clones hold around 3.7%. The CDR3 totals 16 residues. Per germline, CDR1 SSHAT and CDR2 FNYEAQ (reference sequence). The ends were cut back, 1 base at V and 0 bases at J, with 10 bases in the middle. Notes on this clone: Its cognate antigen is unknown.

Overall study findings and caveats: HPV-specific T cells were functionally defined from only two HPV16-positive patients.

The genes are TRBV7-7 and TRBJ2-1; D is unclear. The origin of this receptor is a human donor with HPV-associated anogenital cancer. Specimen: blood, collected from a patient who underwent chemoradiotherapy. The CDR3 loop reads CASSLGLPSSYNEQFF. CDR3 bases: TGTGCCAGCAGCTTAGGGCTACCTAGCTCCTACAATGAGCAGTTCTTC.